These 7 T cell receptor beta chains originate from one sample sequenced in a study of naive and memory T cell subsets. Ligated cDNA underwent four rounds of PCR with nested alpha and beta constant region primers and SP2. MiXCR, run by TCRdb on the UMI-ligation and nested PCR reads, gives a single entry per CDR3 protein. The repertoire holds about 26,000 distinct CDR3 sequences, with 5.2% as singletons. TCR cDNA received a 3' ligated oligonucleotide that carried a UMI. Material for sequencing was blood. All receptors come from an adult in good health.

This clonotype was detected ten times or more. The V and J genes are TRBV29-1 and TRBJ1-1, with D possibly TRBD1 on 6 matching bases. CDR1 and CDR2 from the germline V gene are SQVTM and ANQGSEA. The CDR3 consists of 15 residues. CDR3 sequence (DNA): TGCAGTACTAATGCGCGAGAGGGGGGGAACACTGAAGCTTTCTTT. Encoded protein: CSTNAREGGNTEAFF.

There are many counts of this clonotype. This chain connects TRBV6-5 to TRBJ1-1, with a weak D call TRBD1 (6 bases). CDR1 MNHEY and CDR2 SVGAGI come from the germline V gene. This CDR3 region has 15 residues. Trimming pared 5 bases from V and 0 bases from J, leaving 13 bases between. CDR3 sequence reads: CASSSHGQMNTEAFF. DNA for the CDR3: TGTGCCAGCAGTAGCCACGGACAGATGAACACTGAAGCTTTCTTT.

The sample holds many counts of this clonotype. CDR3 residues: CASSLAAGVMSYNEQFF. The CDR3 region has the DNA TGTGCCAGCAGCTTAGCGGCAGGGGTAATGTCCTACAATGAGCAGTTCTTC. V is TRBV7-9 and J is TRBJ2-1, with D possibly being TRBD1 (6 bases). V gave up 0 bases and J gave up 1 base, with 13 bases separating them. This CDR3 has 17 amino acids. From germline, CDR1 is SEHNR and CDR2 FQNEAQ (reference sequence).

This clonotype was seen ten or more times. The chain has TRBV14 and TRBJ2-1; D is undetermined. This CDR3 has 14 residues. CDR1 is SGHDN, CDR2 FVKESK, per germline. Trimming shortened V by 0 bases and J by 4 bases, and 7 bases separated the two germline ends. This chain's CDR3 is CASSQETSYNEQFF. DNA of the CDR3: TGTGCCAGCAGCCAAGAGACTTCGTACAATGAGCAGTTCTTC.

This clonotype was recorded at least ten times. In DNA, the CDR3 is TGTGCCAGCAGCCCATGGGGTATGAACACTGAAGCTTTCTTT. As protein: CASSPWGMNTEAFF. The chain couples TRBV7-2 to TRBJ1-1; D uncertain. The CDR3 is made up of 14 amino acids. V gave up 5 bases and J gave up 0 bases, with 10 bases separating them. CDR1 SGHTA and CDR2 FQGNSA come from the germline V gene.

This clonotype showed up many times. The chain joins TRBV3-1 to TRBJ1-5, with D possibly matching TRBD1 (5 bases). V was trimmed by 3 bases and J by 0 bases, leaving 9 bases between them. The CDR3 totals 15 residues. Germline values: CDR1 LGHDT, CDR2 YNNKEL (reference sequence). In DNA, the CDR3 is TGTGCCAGCAGCCAGGGGCAGCATAGCAATCAGCCCCAGCATTTT. It specifies CASSQGQHSNQPQHF. Filled out from reference TRBV3-1 and TRBJ1-5, the complete variable domain reads DTAVSQTPKYLVTQMGNDKSIKCEQNLGHDTMYWYKQDSKKFLKIMFSYNNKELIINETVPNRFSPKSPDKAHLNLHINSLELGDSAVYFCASSQGQHSNQPQHFGDGTRLSIL.

The table lists this clonotype with many counts. The chain couples TRBV4-3 to TRBJ2-6; no definite D call. The germline CDR1 and CDR2 sequences are LGHNA and YSLEER. The V and J ends lost 4 bases and 4 bases respectively, with 8 bases between them. This CDR3 is 14 amino acids long. The CDR3 loop is CASSPFMGANVLTF. The DNA for the CDR3 is TGCGCCAGCAGCCCATTCATGGGGGCCAACGTCCTGACTTTC.